The rows below give T cell receptor beta chains drawn from one sample of a study of blood T cell repertoires in COVID-19. Sequenced by immunoSEQ multiplex PCR; TCRdb stores in-frame clones only, minus some. The sample has fewer than 130,000 clones, less than 85% seen once. The source material was peripheral blood. The receptors here all came from a woman aged 80 or over with acute or convalescent COVID-19. Both conserved end residues are part of each CDR3. Each record gives: clone size, V gene, D gene, J gene, CDR3 DNA, CDR3 protein. D genes are given only for firm matches. Not all rows give a size; the values are once, few, many and, for expanded clones, a class.

>-|TRBV19|TRBD1|TRBJ2-7
TGTGCCAGTAGGAGGACAGGGGTCTCCTACGAGCAGTACTTC
CASRRTGVSYEQYF
>-|TRBV11-2|TRBD1|TRBJ1-1
TGTGCCAGCAGGCAACCCCGGGACAGAAACACTGAAGCTTTCTTT
CASRQPRDRNTEAFF
>-|TRBV6-5|-|TRBJ2-2
TGTGCCAGCAGCAAGGGGATCGGGGAGCTGTTTTTT
CASSKGIGELFF
>few|TRBV10-2|TRBD2|TRBJ2-1
TGCGCCAGCAGCACCGGACTAGCGGGACTCAATGAGCAGTTCTTC
CASSTGLAGLNEQFF
>-|TRBV7-9|TRBD1|TRBJ2-7
TGTGCCAGCAGCTTAATTAACAGGGGGGATGAGCAGTACTTC
CASSLINRGDEQYF
>-|TRBV5-4|-|TRBJ1-4
TGTGCCAGCAGCGCGGGGTCCTCCTATGAAAAACTGTTTTTT
CASSAGSSYEKLFF
>few|TRBV18|TRBD1|TRBJ1-5
TGTGCCAGCTCCCCTGGGACAGGAGTCAATCAGCCCCAGCATTTT
CASSPGTGVNQPQHF
>-|TRBV30|TRBD1|TRBJ2-5
TGTGCCTGGAACCCAGGACAGGGAGTGGAGACCCAGTACTTC
CAWNPGQGVETQYF
>few|TRBV9|TRBD1|TRBJ1-2
TGTGCCAGCAGCCCGCGGACAGGGGGGGATGGCTACACCTTC
CASSPRTGGDGYTF
>-|TRBV5-5|TRBD1|TRBJ1-4
TGTGCCAGCAGCTTTACAGGGGGGAATGAAAAACTGTTTTTT
CASSFTGGNEKLFF
>-|TRBV15|-|TRBJ2-1
TGTGCCACCAGCAGGTCGGGACTGTACAATGAGCAGTTCTTC
CATSRSGLYNEQFF
>few|TRBV25-1|-|TRBJ1-2
TGTGCCAGCAGTGAGGCGGGTAAAGGGCGATACACCTTC
CASSEAGKGRYTF
>-|TRBV18|TRBD1|TRBJ1-1
TGTGCCAGCTCACCTACCCCCGGACAGGACACTGAAGCTTTCTTT
CASSPTPGQDTEAFF
>-|TRBV7-2|-|TRBJ1-2
TGTGCCAGCAGCGTCGGGACTGAGCGGGGCTACACCTTC
CASSVGTERGYTF
>few|TRBV5-1|TRBD1|TRBJ2-7
TGCGCCAGCAGCTTGTCGACAGGGGGCTTGGGCGAGCAGTACTTC
CASSLSTGGLGEQYF
>-|TRBV29-1|TRBD1|TRBJ2-5
TGCAGCGTTACCCGATCTGCAGGGGGTGGAGAGACCCAGTACTTC
CSVTRSAGGGETQYF
>few|TRBV4-2|-|TRBJ1-2
TGTGCCAGCAGCCCCATGGTAACGGTCTTCTATGGCTACACCTTC
CASSPMVTVFYGYTF
>once|TRBV19|TRBD2|TRBJ2-5
TGTGCCAGTAGTAGCCCGGGACTAGGTCATTCAGAGACCCAGTACTTC
CASSSPGLGHSETQYF
>-|TRBV21-1|-|TRBJ1-5
TGTGCCAGCAGCCAGGTCGGGGGTTGGCGCCAGCCCCAGCATTTT
CASSQVGGWRQPQHF
>-|TRBV18|-|TRBJ2-1
TGTGCCAGCTCACCAGTCGAGCGGAACTACAATGAGCAGTTCTTC
CASSPVERNYNEQFF
>-|TRBV4-2|-|TRBJ1-4
TGTGCCAGCAGCCCTAGGACAGATACTAATGAAAAACTGTTTTTT
CASSPRTDTNEKLFF
>-|TRBV28|-|TRBJ2-7
TGTGCCAGCAGTTCCGCGACTCTCCCCTACGAGCAGTACTTC
CASSSATLPYEQYF
>-|TRBV7-9|TRBD1|TRBJ1-5
TGTGCCAGCAGCCGGACAGGGGGCAATCAGCCCCAGCATTTT
CASSRTGGNQPQHF
>few|TRBV29-1|TRBD1|TRBJ1-2
TGCAGCGTCGGGGACAGTAACTATGGCTACACCTTC
CSVGDSNYGYTF